Listed below are T cell receptor beta chains from one sample, sequenced in a study of regulatory T cells in long-lasting Graves disease. TCRdb re-analysed the multiplex PCR reads in MiXCR, keeping a single row per CDR3 protein. The table lists 550,000 to 600,000 distinct CDR3 sequences, 15% to 20% of them singletons, with around 11% in the top ten. This sample was shared with a second study, whose subject was T cells in Graves' hyperthyroidism and ophthalmopathy.

The material was peripheral blood mononuclear cells (PBMCs), obtained at new diagnosis, from a patient treated with antithyroid drugs. Receptors were obtained from a man aged 18 to 29 with Graves disease. Both conserved end residues are part of each CDR3. A D gene is named only where the DNA matches it firmly. A row's size may be missing; if present it is once, few, many or a size class.

CDR3 protein,CDR3 DNA,D gene,V gene,J gene,clone size
CASGVTATSTDTQYF,TGCGCCAGCGGTGTCACGGCGACTAGCACAGATACGCAGTATTTT,.,TRBV5-1,TRBJ2-3,few
CSAEGNTEAFF,TGCAGTGCGGAGGGGAACACTGAAGCTTTCTTT,.,TRBV20-1,TRBJ1-1,few
CASRAVGWAENTEAFF,TGTGCCAGCAGGGCCGTTGGGTGGGCAGAGAACACTGAAGCTTTCTTT,.,TRBV6-2/TRBV6-3,TRBJ1-1,few
CASSFSGTGTTEAFF,TGTGCCAGCAGTTTCTCCGGGACAGGGACCACTGAAGCTTTCTTT,TRBD1,TRBV27,TRBJ1-1,few
CASSLQLAGGDRGRFEQFF,TGTGCCAGCAGCTTACAGCTCGCGGGCGGGGACAGGGGGCGATTTGAGCAGTTCTTC,TRBD1,TRBV7-9,TRBJ2-1,many
CSVVGGNSGSISYEQYF,TGCAGCGTTGTAGGGGGCAACAGCGGGAGCATATCCTACGAGCAGTACTTC,.,TRBV29-1,TRBJ2-7,once
CASSLGGVSRENTEAFF,TGTGCCAGCAGTTTAGGCGGGGTCAGCAGGGAGAACACTGAAGCTTTCTTT,.,TRBV12-3/TRBV12-4,TRBJ1-1,many
CSGASGNNEQFF,TGCAGTGGGGCTAGCGGGAACAATGAGCAGTTCTTC,TRBD2,TRBV20-1,TRBJ2-1,.
CSARGLAVSYNEQFF,TGCAGTGCTAGGGGACTAGCGGTCTCCTACAATGAGCAGTTCTTC,TRBD2,TRBV20-1,TRBJ2-1,.
CASSLGLVSYNEQFF,TGTGCCAGCAGCCTAGGACTAGTATCCTACAATGAGCAGTTCTTC,TRBD2,TRBV5-4,TRBJ2-1,.
CASSLDTKSYNEQFF,TGTGCCAGCAGCTTGGACACAAAAAGCTACAATGAGCAGTTCTTC,.,TRBV7-3,TRBJ2-1,.
CASSLFLAGGDTQYF,TGTGCCAGCAGTTTATTCCTAGCGGGAGGGGATACGCAGTATTTT,TRBD2,TRBV27,TRBJ2-3,.
CASSSSGTGGTEAFF,TGTGCCAGCAGCTCATCCGGGACAGGGGGGACTGAAGCTTTCTTT,TRBD1,TRBV9,TRBJ1-1,few
CSVELARRQYF,TGCAGCGTTGAATTAGCGAGAAGGCAGTACTTC,.,TRBV29-1,TRBJ2-7,many
CASSYTGKDQPQHF,TGTGCCAGCAGCTATACAGGGAAGGATCAGCCCCAGCATTTT,.,TRBV2,TRBJ1-5,.
CASSHWTSGSSDEQFF,TGTGCCAGCAGCCACTGGACTAGCGGGAGTTCTGATGAGCAGTTCTTC,TRBD2,TRBV3-1,TRBJ2-1,many
CASLSVGSQETQYF,TGTGCCAGCCTATCGGTGGGGTCCCAAGAGACCCAGTACTTC,.,TRBV7-2,TRBJ2-5,many